This paragraph reports one T cell receptor beta chain. Its antigen remains unknown. TCRdb analysed the reads with MiXCR anew, one entry per CDR3 protein. The sample records some 450,000 distinct CDR3 sequences, approximately 31% being singletons. This entry belongs to a study of T cell repertoires in cytomegalovirus infection. As for the study in general: An indication of both CMV infection and matching HLA type came from public TCR beta signatures.

Trimming shortened V by 7 bases and J by 0 bases, and 12 bases separated the two germline ends. This CDR3 spans 14 amino acids. CDR1 is LNHDA, CDR2 SQIVND, per germline (reference sequence). Study-wide points: HLA-C-restricted TCR beta clonotypes specific for CMV led the ex vivo response.

V and J are TRBV19 and TRBJ1-1, with D possibly matching TRBD1 (6 bases). The sequencing sample was made of PBMCs. The clonotype comes from a human donor in good health (CMV status not recorded). Some clones in this sample may be carry-over from other donors' samples. As DNA, the CDR3 is TGTGCCAGTAAGTACAGGGTTATGAACACTGAAGCTTTCTTT. This codes for CASKYRVMNTEAFF.